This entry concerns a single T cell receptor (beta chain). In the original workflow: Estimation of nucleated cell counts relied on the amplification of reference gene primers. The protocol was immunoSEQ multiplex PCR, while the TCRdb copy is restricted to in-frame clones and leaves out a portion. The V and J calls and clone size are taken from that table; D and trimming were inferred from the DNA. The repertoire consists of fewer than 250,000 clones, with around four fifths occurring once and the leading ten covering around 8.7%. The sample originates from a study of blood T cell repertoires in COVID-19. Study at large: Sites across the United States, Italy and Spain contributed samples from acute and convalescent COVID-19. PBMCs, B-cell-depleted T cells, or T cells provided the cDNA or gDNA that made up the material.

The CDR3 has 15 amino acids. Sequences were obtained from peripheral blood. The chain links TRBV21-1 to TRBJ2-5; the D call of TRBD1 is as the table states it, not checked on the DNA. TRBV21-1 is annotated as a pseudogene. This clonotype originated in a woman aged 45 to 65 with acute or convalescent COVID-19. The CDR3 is CASNKPRDNQETQYF. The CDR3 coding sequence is TGTGCCAGCAACAAACCCCGGGACAATCAAGAGACCCAGTACTTC.